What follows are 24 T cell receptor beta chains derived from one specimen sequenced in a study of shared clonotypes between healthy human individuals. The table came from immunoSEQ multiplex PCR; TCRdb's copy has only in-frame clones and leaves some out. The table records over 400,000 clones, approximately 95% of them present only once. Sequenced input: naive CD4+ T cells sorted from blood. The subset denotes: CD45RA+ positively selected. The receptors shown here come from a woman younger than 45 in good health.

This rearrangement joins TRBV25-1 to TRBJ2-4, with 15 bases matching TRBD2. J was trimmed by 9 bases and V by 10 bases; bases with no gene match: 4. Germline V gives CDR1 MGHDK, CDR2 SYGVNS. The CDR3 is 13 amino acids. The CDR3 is CATGLAGGGIQYF. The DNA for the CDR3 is TGTGCCACGGGACTAGCGGGAGGCGGCATTCAGTACTTC. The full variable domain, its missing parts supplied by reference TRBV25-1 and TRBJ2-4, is EADIYQTPRYLVIGTGKKITLECSQTMGHDKMYWYQQDPGMELHLIHYSYGVNSTEKGDLSSESTVSRIRTEHFPLTLESARPSHTSQYLCATGLAGGGIQYFGAGTRLSVL.

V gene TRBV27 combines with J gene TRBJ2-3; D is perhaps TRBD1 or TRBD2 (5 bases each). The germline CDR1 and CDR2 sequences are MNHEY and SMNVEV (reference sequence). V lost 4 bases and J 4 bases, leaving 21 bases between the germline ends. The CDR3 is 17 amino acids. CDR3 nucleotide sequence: TGTGCCAGCAGTTCACGGTCGGCCAACCGAGGGGCAGATACGCAGTATTTT. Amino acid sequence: CASSSRSANRGADTQYF.

The CDR3 bases are TGTGCCAGCAGCTTAGATGCAGATACGCAGTATTTT. It specifies CASSLDADTQYF. The V and J genes are TRBV11-3 and TRBJ2-3, with D unclear. Trimming took 0 bases from V and 4 from J, leaving 2 bases between them. This CDR3 contains 12 residues. Germline CDR1 reads SGHNT; CDR2 reads YENEEA.

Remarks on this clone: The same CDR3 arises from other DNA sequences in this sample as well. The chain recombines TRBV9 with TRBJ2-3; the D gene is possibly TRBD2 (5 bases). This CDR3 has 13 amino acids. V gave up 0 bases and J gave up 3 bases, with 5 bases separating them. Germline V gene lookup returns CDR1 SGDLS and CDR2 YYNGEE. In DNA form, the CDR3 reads TGTGCCAGCAGCGTAGCGGGGACAGATACGCAGTATTTT. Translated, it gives CASSVAGTDTQYF.

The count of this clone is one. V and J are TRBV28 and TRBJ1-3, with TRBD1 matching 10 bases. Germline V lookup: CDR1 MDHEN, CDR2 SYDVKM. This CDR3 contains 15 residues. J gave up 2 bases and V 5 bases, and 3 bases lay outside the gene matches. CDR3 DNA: TGTGCCAGCAGTCCCGGGACAGGGGCTGGAAACACCATATATTTT. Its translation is CASSPGTGAGNTIYF.

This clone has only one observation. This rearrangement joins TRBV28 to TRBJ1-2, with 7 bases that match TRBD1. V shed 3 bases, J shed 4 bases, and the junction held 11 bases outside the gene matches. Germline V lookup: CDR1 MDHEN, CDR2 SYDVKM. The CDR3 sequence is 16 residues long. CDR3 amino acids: CASSFSRQGSIYGYTF. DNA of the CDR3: TGTGCCAGCAGTTTCTCCCGACAGGGCTCAATCTATGGCTACACCTTC.

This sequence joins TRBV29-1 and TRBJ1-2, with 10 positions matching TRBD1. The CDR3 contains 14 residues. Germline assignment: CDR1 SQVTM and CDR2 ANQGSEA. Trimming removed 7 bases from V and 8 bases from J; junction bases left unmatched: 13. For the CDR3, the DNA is TGCAGCGCCCACCCAGGACAGGGGGTTTACGGCTACACCTTC. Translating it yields CSAHPGQGVYGYTF.

The CDR3 region has the DNA TGTGCCTGGAGCCCCCCGGGGGAGTTCTATGGCTACACCTTC. Translation: CAWSPPGEFYGYTF. The chain combines TRBV30 with TRBJ1-2; weak D call: TRBD1 (5 bases). This CDR3 spans 14 amino acids. CDR1 is GTSNPN and CDR2 is SVGIG in the germline V gene (reference sequence). V shed 3 bases and J shed 4 bases, with 15 bases lying between them.

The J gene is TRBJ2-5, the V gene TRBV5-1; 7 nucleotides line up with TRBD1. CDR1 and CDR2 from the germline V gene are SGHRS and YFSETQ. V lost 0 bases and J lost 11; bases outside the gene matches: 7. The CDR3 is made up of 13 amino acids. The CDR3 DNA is TGCGCCAGCAGCTTGGAGGGGACAGCCGATCAGTACTTC. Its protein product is CASSLEGTADQYF.

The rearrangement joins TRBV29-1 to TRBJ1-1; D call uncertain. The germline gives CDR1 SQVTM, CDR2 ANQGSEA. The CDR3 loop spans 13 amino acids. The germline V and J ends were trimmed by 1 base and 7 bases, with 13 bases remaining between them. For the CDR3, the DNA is TGCAGCGTTGAAGTTGGCAGTCAAGGTGAAGCTTTCTTT. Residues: CSVEVGSQGEAFF.

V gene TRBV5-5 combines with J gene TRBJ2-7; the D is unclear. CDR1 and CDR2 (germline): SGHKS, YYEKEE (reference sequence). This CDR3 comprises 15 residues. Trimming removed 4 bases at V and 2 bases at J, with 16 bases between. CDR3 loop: CASSPSGSSPYEQYF. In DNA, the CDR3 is TGTGCCAGCAGCCCCAGTGGCAGCTCACCCTACGAGCAGTACTTC.

CDR3 sequence (DNA): TGCGCCAGCAGCCAAGACCCCCGCAGACCAGATACGCAGTATTTT. The encoded protein is CASSQDPRRPDTQYF. The chain carries TRBV4-1 and TRBJ2-3; the D is unclear. The CDR3 length is 15 residues. V lost 0 bases and J lost 4, with 11 bases in between. Germline CDR1 and CDR2: MGHRA and YSYEKL.

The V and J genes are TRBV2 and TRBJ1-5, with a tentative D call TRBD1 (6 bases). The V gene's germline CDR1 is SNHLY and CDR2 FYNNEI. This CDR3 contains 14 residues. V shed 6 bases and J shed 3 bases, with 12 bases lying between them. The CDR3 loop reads CASRAGQFNQPQHF. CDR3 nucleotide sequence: TGTGCCAGCAGAGCTGGACAGTTCAATCAGCCCCAGCATTTT.

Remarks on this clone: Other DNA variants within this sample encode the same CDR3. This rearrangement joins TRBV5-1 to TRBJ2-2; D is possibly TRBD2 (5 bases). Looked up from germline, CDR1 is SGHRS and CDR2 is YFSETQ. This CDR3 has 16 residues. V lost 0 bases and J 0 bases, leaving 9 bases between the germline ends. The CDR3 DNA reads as TGCGCCAGCAGCTTGGTGGCGGGCACGAACACCGGGGAGCTGTTTTTT. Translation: CASSLVAGTNTGELFF.

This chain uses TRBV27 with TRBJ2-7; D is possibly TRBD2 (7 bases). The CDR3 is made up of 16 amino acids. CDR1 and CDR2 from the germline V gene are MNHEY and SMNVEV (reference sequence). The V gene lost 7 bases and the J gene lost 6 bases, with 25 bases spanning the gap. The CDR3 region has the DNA TGTGCCAGCACTTTCGGCCCAGGGAGGGGGGGGATCGAGCAGTACTTC. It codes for CASTFGPGRGGIEQYF.

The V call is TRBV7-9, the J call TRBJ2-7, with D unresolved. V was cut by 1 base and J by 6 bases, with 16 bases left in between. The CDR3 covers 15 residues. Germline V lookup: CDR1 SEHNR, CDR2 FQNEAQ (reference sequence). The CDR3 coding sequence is TGTGCCAGCAGCTTAGAGTTTTATTCCTCCGGCGAGCAGTACTTC. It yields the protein CASSLEFYSSGEQYF.

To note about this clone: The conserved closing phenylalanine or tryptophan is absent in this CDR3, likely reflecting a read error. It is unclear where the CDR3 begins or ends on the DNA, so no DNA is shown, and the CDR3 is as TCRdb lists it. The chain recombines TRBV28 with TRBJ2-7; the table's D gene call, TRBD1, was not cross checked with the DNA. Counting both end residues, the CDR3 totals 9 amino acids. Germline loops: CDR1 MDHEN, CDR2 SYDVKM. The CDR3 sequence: CASSLDRAP.

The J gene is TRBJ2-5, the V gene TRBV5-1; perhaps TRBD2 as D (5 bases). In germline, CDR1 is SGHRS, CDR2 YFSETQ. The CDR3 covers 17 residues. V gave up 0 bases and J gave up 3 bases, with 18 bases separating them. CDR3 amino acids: CASSLAGGTDLKETQYF. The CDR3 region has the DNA TGCGCCAGCAGCTTGGCCGGAGGTACAGACCTAAAAGAGACCCAGTACTTC. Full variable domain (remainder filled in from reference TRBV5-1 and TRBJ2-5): KAGVTQTPRYLIKTRGQQVTLSCSPISGHRSVSWYQQTPGQGLQFLFEYFSETQRNKGNFPGRFSGRQFSNSRSEMNVSTLELGDSALYLCASSLAGGTDLKETQYFGPGTRLLVL.

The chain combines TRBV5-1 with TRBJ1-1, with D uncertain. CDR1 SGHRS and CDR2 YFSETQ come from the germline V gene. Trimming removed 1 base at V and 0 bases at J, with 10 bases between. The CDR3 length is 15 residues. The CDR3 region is CASSLITVMNTEAFF. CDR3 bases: TGCGCCAGCAGCTTGATAACAGTTATGAACACTGAAGCTTTCTTT.

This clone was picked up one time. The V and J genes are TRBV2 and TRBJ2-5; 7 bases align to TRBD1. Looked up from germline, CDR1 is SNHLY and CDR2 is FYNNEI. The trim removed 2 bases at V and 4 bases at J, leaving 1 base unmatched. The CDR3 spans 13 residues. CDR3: CASSEQGVETQYF. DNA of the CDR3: TGTGCCAGCAGTGAACAGGGGGTAGAGACCCAGTACTTC.

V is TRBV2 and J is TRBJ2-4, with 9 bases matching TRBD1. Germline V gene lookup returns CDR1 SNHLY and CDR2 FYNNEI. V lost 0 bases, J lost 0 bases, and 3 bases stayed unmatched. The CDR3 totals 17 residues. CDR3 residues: CASSEAWTGVAKNIQYF. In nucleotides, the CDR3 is TGTGCCAGCAGTGAAGCCTGGACAGGGGTAGCCAAAAACATTCAGTACTTC.

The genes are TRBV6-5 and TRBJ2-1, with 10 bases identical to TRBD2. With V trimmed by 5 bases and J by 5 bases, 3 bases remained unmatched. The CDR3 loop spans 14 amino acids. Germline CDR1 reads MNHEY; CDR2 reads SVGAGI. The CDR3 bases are TGTGCCAGCAGTAGCGGGAGGGCCGACAATGAGCAGTTCTTC. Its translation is CASSSGRADNEQFF.

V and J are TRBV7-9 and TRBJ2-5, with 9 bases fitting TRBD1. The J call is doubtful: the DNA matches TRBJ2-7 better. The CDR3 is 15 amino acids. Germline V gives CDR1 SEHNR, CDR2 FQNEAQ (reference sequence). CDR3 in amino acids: CASIPTGTGFNEQYF. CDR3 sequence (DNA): TGTGCCAGCATCCCGACCGGGACAGGGTTTAACGAGCAGTACTTC.

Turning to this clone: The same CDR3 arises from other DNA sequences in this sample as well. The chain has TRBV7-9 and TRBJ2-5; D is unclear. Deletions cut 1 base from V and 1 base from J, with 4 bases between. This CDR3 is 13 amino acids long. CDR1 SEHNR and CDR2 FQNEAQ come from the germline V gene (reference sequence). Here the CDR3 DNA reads TGTGCCAGCAGCTTAGGAGGCCAAGAGACCCAGTACTTC. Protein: CASSLGGQETQYF.